The T cell receptor beta chain under discussion was sequenced for a study of blood T cell repertoires in COVID-19. Study-wide background: Samples came from the United States, Italy and Spain, spanning acute and convalescent COVID-19. T cells, B-cell-depleted T cells, or PBMCs provided the cDNA or gDNA that served as material.

Sequenced by immunoSEQ multiplex PCR; TCRdb stores in-frame clones only, minus some. The table has 340,000 or so clones, around 87% seen once; the top ten hold 1%. The TCR was taken from a middle-aged man with active or convalescent COVID-19. The sequenced sample was peripheral blood.

CDR3 nucleotides: TGTGCCAGCAGCTTCCTAGGGGGAGAGGGCACAGATACGCAGTATTTT. This gives the protein CASSFLGGEGTDTQYF. This sequence joins TRBV11-2 and TRBJ2-3, with D possibly being TRBD1 (6 bases). The CDR3 is made up of 16 amino acids. In germline, CDR1 is SGHAT, CDR2 FQNNGV. Deletions cut 3 bases from V and 1 base from J, with 14 bases between.